The clone carrying this T cell receptor beta chain has more than one count but fewer than ten. Its antigen remains unidentified. The data are from a study of cytomegalovirus exposure and HLA in healthy donors. Study-wide points: The study had only CMV serostatus as immune exposure information. Highly shared variants forming one cluster were likely a sequencing artifact.

CDR3 size: 15 residues. CDR1 is MNHEY, CDR2 SVGAGI, per germline. V lost 5 bases, J lost 7 bases, and 10 bases stayed unmatched. Use of 60 Vbeta and 13 Jbeta primers characterized the PCR. Using immunoSEQ multiplex PCR, the repertoire was profiled, and TCRdb retains in-frame clones only, with some absent. Of 110,000 to 150,000 clones in the sample, roughly 77% were seen once. Material: PBMCs. This receptor was taken from a man aged 35-49 years in good health and CMV-seronegative. V and J are TRBV6-5 and TRBJ2-2, with 7 bases aligning to TRBD1. CDR3 bases: TGTGCCAGCAGTACGAGACAACAGGGGCTCGGGGAGCTGTTTTTT. It codes for CASSTRQQGLGELFF.